The 3 T cell receptor beta chains below were found in one sample sequenced in a study of T-cell memory formation after mild COVID-19. TCRdb reanalysed the 5' RACE reads using MiXCR and keeps one entry per CDR3 protein. The sample records under 300,000 distinct CDR3 sequences, over 9% being singletons. The sequenced sample consisted of PBMCs or a T cell subset sorted from them (not recorded which). The receptors come from a man between 18 and 35 years old who had mild COVID-19 (a few samples of this study predate the infection). Cell type and time point are not known.

This clonotype has a handful of counts. The chain employs TRBV6-1 and TRBJ2-7, with D possibly matching TRBD1 (5 bases). Trimming removed 0 bases at V and 4 bases at J, with 13 bases between. CDR1 is MNHNS, CDR2 SASEGT, per germline. This CDR3 has 15 residues. CDR3 DNA sequence: TGTGCCAGCAGTGAAGCTGGGGCAGGTCTTTACGAGCAGTACTTC. This encodes CASSEAGAGLYEQYF.

V usage is TRBV19 and J usage is TRBJ2-3, with 7 bases matching TRBD2. The CDR3 has 14 amino acids. V shed 11 bases, J shed 6 bases, and the junction held 14 bases outside the gene matches. Germline V CDR1 and CDR2: LNHDA, SQIVND (reference sequence). Here the CDR3 reads CAVGVGGTWDTQYF. Here the CDR3 DNA reads TGTGCCGTGGGGGTCGGGGGGACCTGGGATACGCAGTATTTT.

The chain is built from TRBV4-2 and TRBJ2-3; no firm D call. The CDR3 runs to 13 residues. Germline V gene lookup returns CDR1 LGHNA and CDR2 YNFKEQ. The V gene lost 0 bases and the J gene lost 4 bases, with 5 bases spanning the gap. The CDR3 DNA follows: TGTGCCAGCAGCCAAGATGCGCCAGATACGCAGTATTTT. Protein sequence: CASSQDAPDTQYF.